Reported below is one T cell receptor beta chain. Among the patients, none had received any treatment before thyroid surgery. This entry comes from a study of metastatic and nonmetastatic thyroid tumors. In the study overall: Peripheral blood and tumor or nodule samples from malignant and benign thyroid patients were compared.

Per the authors' pipeline: Between-group CDR3 differences, defined by clinicopathological status, yielded a distant-metastasis classifier for papillary thyroid cancer. With MiXCR, TCRdb reprocessed the PCR reads. These V and J calls are TCRdb output, not the study's own analysis. Of about 26,000 clones listed, roughly 24% are singletons. Germline trimming cut 6 bases from V and 3 bases from J; bases unmatched to any gene: 6. The CDR3 consists of 14 residues. Germline CDR1 is KGHSH and CDR2 is LQKENI. The TCR originated in a female donor with papillary thyroid cancer or a benign thyroid nodule (not recorded which). Some clones in this sample may be carry-over from other donors' samples. The chain carries TRBV18 and TRBJ2-7, with 9 bases aligning to TRBD2. The sequencing sample was made of blood. CDR3: CASSPTSGYYEQYF. The CDR3 DNA follows: TGTGCCAGCTCGCCGACTAGCGGCTACTACGAGCAGTACTTC.